One TCR beta chain is described in this entry. What it recognizes is unknown. The sample comes from a study of CD8 T cells in Susac syndrome. Overall study results and limits: Expansion of clones was not seen in the CD4+ T cell repertoires of Susac syndrome.

The RNA input was about 0.5 to 1 ug, and it was reverse transcribed with random hexamers. One entry per CDR3 protein, called by TCRdb with MiXCR from the immunoSEQ multiplex PCR reads. The table has hundreds of thousands of distinct CDR3 sequences, 94% seen once. This CDR3 has 16 amino acids. V gave up 3 bases and J gave up 0 bases; unmatched junction bases: 4. Germline CDR1 reads KGHSH; CDR2 reads LQKENI. The chain has TRBV18 and TRBJ2-1; 8 nucleotides agree with TRBD1. This TCR was recovered from a human donor with Susac syndrome. Sequencing was performed on CD4+ T cells from PBMCs. The CDR3 coding sequence is TGTGCCAGCTCACCTCCAGGGGGCGGCTCCTACAATGAGCAGTTCTTC. Encoded protein: CASSPPGGGSYNEQFF.